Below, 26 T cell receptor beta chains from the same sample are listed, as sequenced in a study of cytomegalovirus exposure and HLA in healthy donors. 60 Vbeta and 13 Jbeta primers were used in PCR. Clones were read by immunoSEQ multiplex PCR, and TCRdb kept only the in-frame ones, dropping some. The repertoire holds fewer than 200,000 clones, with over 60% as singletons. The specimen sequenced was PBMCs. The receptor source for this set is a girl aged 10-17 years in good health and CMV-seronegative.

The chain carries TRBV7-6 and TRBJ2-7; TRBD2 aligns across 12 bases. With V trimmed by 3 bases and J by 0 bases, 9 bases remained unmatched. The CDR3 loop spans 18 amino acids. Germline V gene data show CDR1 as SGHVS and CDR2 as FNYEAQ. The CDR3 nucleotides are TGTGCCAGCAGCTTTAAACTAGCGGGGGGCTCCACCTCCTACGAGCAGTACTTC. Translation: CASSFKLAGGSTSYEQYF.

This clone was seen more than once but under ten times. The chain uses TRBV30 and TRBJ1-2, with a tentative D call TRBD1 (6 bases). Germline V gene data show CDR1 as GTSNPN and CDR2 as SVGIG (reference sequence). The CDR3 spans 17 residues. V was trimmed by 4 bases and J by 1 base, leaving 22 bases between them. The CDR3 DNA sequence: TGTGCCTGGACTGGTCCTCCGCGGTCAGGGGTTAACTATGGCTACACCTTC. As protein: CAWTGPPRSGVNYGYTF.

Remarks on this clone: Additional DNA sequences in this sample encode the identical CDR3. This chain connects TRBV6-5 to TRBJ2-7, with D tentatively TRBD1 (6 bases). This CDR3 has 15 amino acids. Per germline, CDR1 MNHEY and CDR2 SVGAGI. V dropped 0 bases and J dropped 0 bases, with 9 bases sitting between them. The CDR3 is CASSYSLDSSYEQYF. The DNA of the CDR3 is TGTGCCAGCAGTTACTCGCTGGACAGCTCCTACGAGCAGTACTTC.

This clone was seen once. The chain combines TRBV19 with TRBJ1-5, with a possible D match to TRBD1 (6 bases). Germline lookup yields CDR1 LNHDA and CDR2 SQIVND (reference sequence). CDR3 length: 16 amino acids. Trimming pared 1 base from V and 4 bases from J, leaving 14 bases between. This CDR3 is CASSIVGGGNNQPQHF. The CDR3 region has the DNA TGTGCCAGTAGTATAGTAGGGGGGGGTAATAATCAGCCCCAGCATTTT.

The CDR3 is CASSKQPGQTDRDEQFF. Here the CDR3 DNA reads TGTGCCAGCAGCAAACAACCCGGACAGACTGACCGCGATGAGCAGTTCTTC. This chain links TRBV21-1 with TRBJ2-1; the D call of TRBD1 is as the table states it, not checked on the DNA. TRBV21-1 is given as a pseudogene. CDR3 size: 17 residues.

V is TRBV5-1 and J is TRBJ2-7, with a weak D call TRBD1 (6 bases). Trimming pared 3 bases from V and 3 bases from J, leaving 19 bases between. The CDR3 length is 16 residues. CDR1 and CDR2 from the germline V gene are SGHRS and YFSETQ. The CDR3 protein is CASSYRGGALGYEQYF. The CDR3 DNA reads TGCGCCAGCAGCTACCGTGGGGGCGCGTTGGGCTACGAGCAGTACTTC.

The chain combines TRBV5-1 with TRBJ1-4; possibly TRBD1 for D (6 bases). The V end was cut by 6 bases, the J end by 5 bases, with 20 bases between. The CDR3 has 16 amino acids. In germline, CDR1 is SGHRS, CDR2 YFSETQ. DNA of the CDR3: TGCGCCAGCACCTTATACACGGGGGGCGGCAATGAAAAACTGTTTTTT. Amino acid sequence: CASTLYTGGGNEKLFF. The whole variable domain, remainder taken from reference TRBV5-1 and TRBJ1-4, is KAGVTQTPRYLIKTRGQQVTLSCSPISGHRSVSWYQQTPGQGLQFLFEYFSETQRNKGNFPGRFSGRQFSNSRSEMNVSTLELGDSALYLCASTLYTGGGNEKLFFGSGTQLSVL.

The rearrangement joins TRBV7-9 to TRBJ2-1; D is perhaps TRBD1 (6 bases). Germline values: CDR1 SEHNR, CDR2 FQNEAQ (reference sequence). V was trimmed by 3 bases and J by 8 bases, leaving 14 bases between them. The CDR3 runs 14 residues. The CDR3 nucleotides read TGTGCCAGCAGCTTGGTCAGGGGTATTGATGAGCAGTTCTTC. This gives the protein CASSLVRGIDEQFF.

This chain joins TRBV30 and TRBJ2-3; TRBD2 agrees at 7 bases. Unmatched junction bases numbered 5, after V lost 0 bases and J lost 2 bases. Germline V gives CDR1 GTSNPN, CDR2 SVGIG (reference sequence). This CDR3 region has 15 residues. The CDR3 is CAWSVIGGNTDTQYF. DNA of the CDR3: TGTGCCTGGAGTGTAATCGGGGGGAACACAGATACGCAGTATTTT.

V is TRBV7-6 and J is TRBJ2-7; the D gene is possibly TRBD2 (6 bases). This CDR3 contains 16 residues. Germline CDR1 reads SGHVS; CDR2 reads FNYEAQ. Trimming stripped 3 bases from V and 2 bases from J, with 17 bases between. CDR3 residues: CASSLEGRGATYEQYF. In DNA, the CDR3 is TGTGCCAGCAGCTTGGAGGGGCGGGGAGCTACCTACGAGCAGTACTTC.

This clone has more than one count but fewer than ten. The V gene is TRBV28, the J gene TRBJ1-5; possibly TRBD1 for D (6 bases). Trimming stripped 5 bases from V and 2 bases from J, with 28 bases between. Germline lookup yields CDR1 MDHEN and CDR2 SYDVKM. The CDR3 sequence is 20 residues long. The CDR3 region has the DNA TGTGCCAGCAGTCCCCCTCGACAGGAAGGGGTACCCGTCGGCAATCAGCCCCAGCATTTT. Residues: CASSPPRQEGVPVGNQPQHF.

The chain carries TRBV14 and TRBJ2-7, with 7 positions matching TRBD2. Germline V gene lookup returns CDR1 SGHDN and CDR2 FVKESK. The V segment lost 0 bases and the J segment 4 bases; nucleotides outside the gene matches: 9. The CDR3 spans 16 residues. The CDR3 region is CASSQERASGSYEQYF. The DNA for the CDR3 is TGTGCCAGCAGCCAAGAGAGGGCTAGCGGATCATACGAGCAGTACTTC.

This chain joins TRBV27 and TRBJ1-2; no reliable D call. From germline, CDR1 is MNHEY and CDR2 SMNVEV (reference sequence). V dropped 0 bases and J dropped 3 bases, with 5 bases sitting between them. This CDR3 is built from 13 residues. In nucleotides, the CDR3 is TGTGCCAGCAGTTTATCCGGGTACTATGGCTACACCTTC. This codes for CASSLSGYYGYTF.

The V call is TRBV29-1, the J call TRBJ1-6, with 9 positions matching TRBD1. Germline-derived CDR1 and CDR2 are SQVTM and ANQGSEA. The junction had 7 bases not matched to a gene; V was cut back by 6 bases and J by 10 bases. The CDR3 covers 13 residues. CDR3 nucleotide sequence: TGCAGCGTGGGACAGGGCAGGGACTCACCCCTCCACTTT. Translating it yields CSVGQGRDSPLHF.

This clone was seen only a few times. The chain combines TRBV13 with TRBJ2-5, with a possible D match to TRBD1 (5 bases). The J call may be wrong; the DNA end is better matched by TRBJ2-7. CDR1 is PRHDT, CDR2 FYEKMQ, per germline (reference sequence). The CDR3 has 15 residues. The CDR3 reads CASSPQGSLKNEQYF. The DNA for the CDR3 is TGTGCCAGCAGCCCCCAGGGAAGCCTTAAAAACGAGCAGTACTTC.

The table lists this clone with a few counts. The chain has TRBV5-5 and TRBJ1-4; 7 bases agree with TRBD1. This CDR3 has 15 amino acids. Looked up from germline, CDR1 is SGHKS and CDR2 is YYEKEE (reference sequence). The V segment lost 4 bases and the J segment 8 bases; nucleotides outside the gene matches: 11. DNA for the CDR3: TGTGCCAGCAGCCCACGGACAGGTTCATTGGAAAAACTGTTTTTT. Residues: CASSPRTGSLEKLFF. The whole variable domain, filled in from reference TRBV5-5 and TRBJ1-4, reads DAGVTQSPTHLIKTRGQQVTLRCSPISGHKSVSWYQQVLGQGPQFIFQYYEKEERGRGNFPDRFSARQFPNYSSELNVNALLLGDSALYLCASSPRTGSLEKLFFGSGTQLSVL.

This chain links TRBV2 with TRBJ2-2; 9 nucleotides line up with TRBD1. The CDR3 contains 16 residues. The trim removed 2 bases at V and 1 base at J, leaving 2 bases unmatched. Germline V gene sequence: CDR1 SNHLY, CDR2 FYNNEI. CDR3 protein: CASSELGQGNTGELFF. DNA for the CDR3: TGTGCCAGCAGTGAACTGGGACAGGGGAACACCGGGGAGCTGTTTTTT.

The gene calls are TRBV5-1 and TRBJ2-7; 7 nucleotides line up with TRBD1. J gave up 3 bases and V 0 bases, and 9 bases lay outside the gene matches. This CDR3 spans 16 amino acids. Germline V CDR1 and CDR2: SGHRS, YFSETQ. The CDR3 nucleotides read TGCGCCAGCAGCTTGGGAGGGGGCGGTGGAATCTACGAGCAGTACTTC. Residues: CASSLGGGGGIYEQYF.

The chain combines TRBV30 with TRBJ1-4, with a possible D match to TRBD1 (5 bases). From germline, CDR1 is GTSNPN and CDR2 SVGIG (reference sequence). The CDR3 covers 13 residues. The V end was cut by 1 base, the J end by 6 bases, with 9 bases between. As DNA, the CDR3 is TGTGCCTGGAGTGCGGGGGTTGATGAAAAACTGTTTTTT. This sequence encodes CAWSAGVDEKLFF.

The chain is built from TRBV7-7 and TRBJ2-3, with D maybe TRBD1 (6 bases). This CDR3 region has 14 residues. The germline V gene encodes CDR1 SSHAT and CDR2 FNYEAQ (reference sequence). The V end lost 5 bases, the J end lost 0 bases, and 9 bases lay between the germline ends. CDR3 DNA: TGTGCCAGCAGCAAGGGGGTTAGCACAGATACGCAGTATTTT. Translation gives CASSKGVSTDTQYF.

CDR3: CAISEGPAGGDTDTQYF. CDR3 DNA sequence: TGTGCCATCAGTGAGGGTCCAGCGGGGGGGGACACAGATACGCAGTATTTT. The chain is built from TRBV10-3 and TRBJ2-3, with TRBD2 identical over 10 bases. There are 17 residues in the CDR3. Germline V lookup: CDR1 ENHRY, CDR2 SYGVKD. Unmatched junction bases numbered 7, after V lost 2 bases and J lost 2 bases.

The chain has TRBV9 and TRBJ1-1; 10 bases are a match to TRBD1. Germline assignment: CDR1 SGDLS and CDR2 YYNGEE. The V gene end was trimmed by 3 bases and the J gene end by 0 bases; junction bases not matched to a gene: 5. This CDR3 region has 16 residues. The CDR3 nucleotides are TGTGCCAGCAGCGGCCGGGACAGGGGTTTGAACACTGAAGCTTTCTTT. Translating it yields CASSGRDRGLNTEAFF.

CDR3 in amino acids: CASSPIGTADNEQFF. The DNA for the CDR3 is TGCGCCAGCAGCCCTATAGGGACAGCGGACAATGAGCAGTTCTTC. The chain couples TRBV5-1 to TRBJ2-1; 7 nucleotides line up with TRBD1. This CDR3 is built from 15 residues. CDR1 is SGHRS and CDR2 is YFSETQ in the germline V gene. The trim removed 4 bases at V and 5 bases at J, leaving 9 bases unmatched.

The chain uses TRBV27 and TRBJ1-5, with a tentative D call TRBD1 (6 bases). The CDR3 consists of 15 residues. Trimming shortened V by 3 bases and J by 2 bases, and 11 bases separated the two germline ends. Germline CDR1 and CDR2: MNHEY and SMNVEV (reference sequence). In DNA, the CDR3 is TGTGCCAGCAGTTTGGGGGGGGCTGGCAATCAGCCCCAGCATTTT. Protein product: CASSLGGAGNQPQHF.

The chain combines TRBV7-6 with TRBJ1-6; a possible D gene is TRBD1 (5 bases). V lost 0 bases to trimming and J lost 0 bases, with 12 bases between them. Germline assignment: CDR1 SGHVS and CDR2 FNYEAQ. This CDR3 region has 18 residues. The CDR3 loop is CASSLAATASSYNSPLHF. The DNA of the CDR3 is TGTGCCAGCAGCTTAGCGGCGACAGCTAGCTCCTATAATTCACCCCTCCACTTT.

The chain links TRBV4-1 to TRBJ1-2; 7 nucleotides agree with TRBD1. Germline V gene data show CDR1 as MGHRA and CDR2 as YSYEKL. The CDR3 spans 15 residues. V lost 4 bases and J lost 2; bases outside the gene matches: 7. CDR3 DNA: TGCGCCAGCAGCCGAGAGACAGGGAAGAACTATGGCTACACCTTC. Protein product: CASSRETGKNYGYTF.